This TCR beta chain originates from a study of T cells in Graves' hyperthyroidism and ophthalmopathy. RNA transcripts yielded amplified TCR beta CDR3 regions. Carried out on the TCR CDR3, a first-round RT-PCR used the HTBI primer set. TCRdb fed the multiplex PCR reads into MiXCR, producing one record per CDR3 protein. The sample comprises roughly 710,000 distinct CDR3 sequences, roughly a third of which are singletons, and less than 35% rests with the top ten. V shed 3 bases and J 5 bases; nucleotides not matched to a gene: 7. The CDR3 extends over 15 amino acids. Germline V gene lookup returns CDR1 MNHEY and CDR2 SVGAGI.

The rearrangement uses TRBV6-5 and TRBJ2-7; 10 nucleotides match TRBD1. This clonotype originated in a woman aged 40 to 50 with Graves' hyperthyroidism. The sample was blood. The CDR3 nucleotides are TGTGCCAGCAGTTATGGGGGGACAGGGGTCCACGAGCAGTACTTC. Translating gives CASSYGGTGVHEQYF.